This TCR beta chain was captured in a study of Tregs in tolerant kidney transplant recipients. This table comes from immunoSEQ multiplex PCR, and its TCRdb copy is limited to in-frame clones, with some not included. Seen here are about 120,000 clones, 85% to 95% observed once, and the top ten hold approximately 0.6%. Unstimulated regulatory T cells (CD4+CD25+CD127-), CD4+CD25- non-regulatory cells, CD4 and CD8 cells were FACS-sorted from thawed PBMCs. Trimming removed 0 bases from V and 6 bases from J, with 18 bases in between. The CDR3 has 16 residues. CDR1 and CDR2 (germline): SGHRS, YFSETQ. This sequence originates from a human donor in good health. This chain links TRBV5-1 with TRBJ1-1; D is ambiguous. Sequencing was performed on CD4+ T cells from blood. The CDR3, as DNA: TGCGCCAGCAGCTTGGGCTCCATCACGGGTTCAGCTGAAGCTTTCTTT. This encodes CASSLGSITGSAEAFF.